This T cell receptor beta chain was retrieved from a study of T cells after yellow fever vaccination. The ends were cut back, 6 bases at V and 4 bases at J, with 9 bases in the middle. CDR1 and CDR2 (germline): MNHEY, SVGEGT. This CDR3 contains 12 residues. Study-wide findings and caveats: Shared CD4/CD8 clonotypes were a small share, likely from convergent recombination. The booster saw the reappearance of most primary-vaccination clones (around 96% CD4, around 90% CD8).

This clonotype has more than one count but fewer than ten. What it binds is not known. Each CDR3 protein gets one entry after TCRdb re-called the 5' RACE reads with MiXCR. The sample lists a few hundred thousand distinct CDR3 sequences; 13% were seen once. The V and J genes are TRBV6-2 or TRBV6-3 and TRBJ2-5; no reliable D call. The sequence derives from a man aged 25-45 years who received the YFV17D yellow fever vaccine. The sample in question was CD4+ T cells sorted from PBMCs, obtained 45 days after the yellow fever booster vaccination. CDR3 DNA sequence: TGTGCCAGCAGGGTTTATCGAGAGACCCAGTACTTC. Translating it yields CASRVYRETQYF.